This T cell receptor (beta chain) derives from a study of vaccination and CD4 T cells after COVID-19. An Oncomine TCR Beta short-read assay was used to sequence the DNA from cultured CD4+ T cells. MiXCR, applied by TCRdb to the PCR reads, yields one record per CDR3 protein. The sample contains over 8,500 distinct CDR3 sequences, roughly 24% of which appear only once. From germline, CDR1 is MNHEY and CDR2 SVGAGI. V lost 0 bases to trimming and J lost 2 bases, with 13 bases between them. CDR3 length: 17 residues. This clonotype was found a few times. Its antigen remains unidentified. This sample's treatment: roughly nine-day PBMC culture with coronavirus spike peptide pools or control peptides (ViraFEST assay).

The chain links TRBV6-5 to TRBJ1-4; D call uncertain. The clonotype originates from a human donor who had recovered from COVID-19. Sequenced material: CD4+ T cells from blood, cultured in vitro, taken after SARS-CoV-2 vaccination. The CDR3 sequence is CASSYSGSPATNEKLFF. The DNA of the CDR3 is TGTGCCAGCAGTTACTCGGGCAGCCCCGCGACTAATGAAAAACTGTTTTTT.